Each of the 19 T cell receptor beta chains below was sequenced from the same sample in a study of blood T cells in healthy people across ages. For the second PCR, which ran for roughly 6 to 12 cycles, a sample-barcoded 5' primer and a J-beta primer mix were used. TCRdb called the 5' RACE reads again in MiXCR, with one record for every CDR3 protein. The table has about 1.4 million distinct CDR3 sequences, roughly 59% seen once. Sequencing was done on a sample of blood. Every receptor here comes from a man younger than 30 in good health.

The CDR3: CASSLVGVVGEKLFF. Here the CDR3 DNA reads TGTGCCAGCAGCTTAGTAGGGGTTGTCGGTGAAAAACTGTTTTTT. V and J are TRBV7-2 and TRBJ1-4; D possibly corresponds to TRBD1 (5 bases). The CDR3 length is 15 residues. V was pared by 1 base and J by 7 bases, with 13 bases between. CDR1 and CDR2 (germline): SGHTA, FQGNSA.

This chain connects TRBV6-5 to TRBJ1-6; unclear D gene. Germline V gene data show CDR1 as MNHEY and CDR2 as SVGAGI. The CDR3 covers 15 residues. V was shortened by 5 bases and J by 10 bases, with 18 bases between the two germline ends. This chain's CDR3 is CASSGDTFGESPLHF. CDR3 in DNA: TGTGCCAGCAGTGGCGACACCTTCGGCGAATCACCCCTCCACTTT.

Only a few counts were recorded for this clonotype. The chain recombines TRBV24-1 with TRBJ2-1; 7 bases match TRBD1. V shed 3 bases and J 9 bases; nucleotides not matched to a gene: 7. CDR1 and CDR2 from the germline V gene are KGHDR and SFDVKD. The CDR3 runs to 14 residues. CDR3 in amino acids: CATSDTQGKSEQFF. The CDR3 coding sequence is TGTGCCACCAGTGATACACAGGGGAAGAGTGAGCAGTTCTTC.

The chain couples TRBV6-5 to TRBJ2-1; 9 nucleotides align to TRBD1. Germline V gene data show CDR1 as MNHEY and CDR2 as SVGAGI. V lost 6 bases to trimming and J lost 14 bases; unmatched junction nucleotides: 8. The CDR3 is made up of 12 amino acids. CDR3 sequence reads: CASSRDRGREFF. CDR3 DNA sequence: TGTGCCAGCAGCCGCGACAGGGGGAGAGAGTTCTTC.

The chain combines TRBV4-1 with TRBJ2-7; 9 bases fit TRBD2. This CDR3 region has 14 residues. From germline, CDR1 is MGHRA and CDR2 YSYEKL. The V and J ends lost 4 bases and 3 bases, in that order; junction bases with no gene match: 4. CDR3 coding DNA: TGCGCCAGCAGCCCAATAGCGGGGGACTACGAGCAGTACTTC. Amino acid sequence: CASSPIAGDYEQYF.

V usage is TRBV29-1 and J usage is TRBJ1-1, with D possibly being TRBD1 (5 bases). CDR1 is SQVTM and CDR2 is ANQGSEA in the germline V gene. Trimming cost V 4 bases and J 4 bases, with 10 bases left between them. CDR3 length: 12 amino acids. The CDR3 sequence: CSVGVGGTEAFF. CDR3 sequence (DNA): TGCAGCGTTGGGGTGGGGGGCACTGAAGCTTTCTTT. Using reference TRBV29-1 and TRBJ1-1 for the parts outside the CDR3, the full variable domain is SAVISQKPSRDICQRGTSLTIQCQVDSQVTMMFWYRQQPGQSLTLIATANQGSEATYESGFVIDKFPISRPNLTFSTLTVSNMSPEDSSIYLCSVGVGGTEAFFGQGTRLTVV.

The chain links TRBV27 to TRBJ2-5; D gene unclear. Trimming removed 1 base at V and 5 bases at J, with 8 bases between. The CDR3 runs 13 residues. CDR1 is MNHEY, CDR2 SMNVEV, per germline (reference sequence). The CDR3 bases are TGTGCCAGCAGTTTATACCGGCGGGAGACCCAGTACTTC. Its protein product is CASSLYRRETQYF.

This clonotype was detected a few times. This sequence joins TRBV5-1 and TRBJ2-1, with a possible D match to TRBD2 (5 bases). The CDR3 spans 14 residues. The V gene's germline CDR1 is SGHRS and CDR2 YFSETQ. V shed 0 bases and J shed 7 bases, with 11 bases lying between them. CDR3 amino acids: CASSLGNGENEQFF. CDR3 in DNA: TGCGCCAGCAGCTTGGGTAACGGGGAAAATGAGCAGTTCTTC.

About this clonotype itself: At one of its ends the junction is not consistent with the germline gene, which may arise from a read error. The genes are TRBV29-1 and TRBJ2-6; D is tentatively TRBD1 or TRBD2 (5 bases each). Germline lookup yields CDR1 SQVTM and CDR2 ANQGSEA. This CDR3 comprises 16 residues. The CDR3: CGVGRDAHSGANVLTF. The CDR3 nucleotides are TGCGGCGTTGGCCGGGACGCCCACTCTGGGGCCAACGTCCTGACTTTC. Full variable domain (outside the CDR3, taken from reference TRBV29-1 and TRBJ2-6): SAVISQKPSRDICQRGTSLTIQCQVDSQVTMMFWYRQQPGQSLTLIATANQGSEATYESGFVIDKFPISRPNLTFSTLTVSNMSPEDSSIYLCGVGRDAHSGANVLTFGAGSRLTVL.

The J gene is TRBJ2-5, the V gene TRBV4-3; D might be TRBD2 (6 bases). The CDR3 runs 16 residues. V lost 1 base, J lost 2 bases, and 14 bases lay in between. CDR1 LGHNA and CDR2 YSLEER come from the germline V gene. CDR3 sequence reads: CASSQVWAGKQETQYF. In nucleotides, the CDR3 is TGCGCCAGCAGCCAAGTCTGGGCGGGGAAACAAGAGACCCAGTACTTC.

This clonotype was seen a few times. This CDR3 reads CASSHPITGTSTNEQFF. In DNA, the CDR3 is TGTGCCAGCAGCCATCCAATTACCGGGACTAGCACAAATGAGCAGTTCTTC. The chain links TRBV3-1 to TRBJ2-1; TRBD2 matches 9 bases. The CDR3 runs 17 residues. V lost 3 bases and J lost 7; bases outside the gene matches: 13. CDR1 and CDR2 (germline): LGHDT, YNNKEL (reference sequence).

This clonotype occurred a few times. The chain links TRBV7-9 to TRBJ2-1; D might be TRBD1 (5 bases). Trimming pared 11 bases from V and 8 bases from J, leaving 19 bases between. The CDR3 has 13 amino acids. Germline lookup yields CDR1 SEHNR and CDR2 FQNEAQ (reference sequence). This CDR3 reads CAVKGPKGYEQFF. The CDR3 nucleotides read TGTGCCGTCAAGGGGCCCAAGGGCTATGAGCAGTTCTTC.

The J gene is TRBJ2-5, the V gene TRBV29-1; no clear D gene. Looked up from germline, CDR1 is SQVTM and CDR2 is ANQGSEA. V was pared by 1 base and J by 11 bases, with 14 bases between. The CDR3 is 12 amino acids. This CDR3 reads CSVEVNALQQYF. In nucleotides, the CDR3 is TGCAGCGTTGAAGTAAATGCGTTACAGCAGTACTTC.

The chain uses TRBV7-9 and TRBJ1-1; 9 nucleotides align to TRBD1. Germline CDR1 reads SEHNR; CDR2 reads FQNEAQ (reference sequence). V shed 6 bases and J 1 base; nucleotides not matched to a gene: 6. The length of the CDR3 is 15 residues. CDR3 DNA sequence: TGTGCCAGCAGGCCGGGACAGGGTCGGAACACTGAAGCTTTCTTT. Its protein is CASRPGQGRNTEAFF.

This chain links TRBV7-9 with TRBJ2-5; no clear D gene. The DNA matches TRBJ2-7 better at its end, which makes the J call doubtful. The germline V gene encodes CDR1 SEHNR and CDR2 FQNEAQ (reference sequence). The CDR3 runs 13 residues. DNA for the CDR3: TGTGCCAGCAGCTTCAGCGAAGACTACGAGCAGTACTTC. Protein: CASSFSEDYEQYF.

V is TRBV5-1 and J is TRBJ2-5; 7 nucleotides agree with TRBD2. V lost 0 bases and J lost 5; bases outside the gene matches: 13. Germline-derived CDR1 and CDR2 are SGHRS and YFSETQ. The CDR3 totals 17 residues. The CDR3 DNA follows: TGCGCCAGCAGCTTGGTTCTCCGTGCGGGGGAAGTTGAGACCCAGTACTTC. Protein: CASSLVLRAGEVETQYF.

The V call is TRBV13, the J call TRBJ2-4; D might be TRBD2 (6 bases). The CDR3 runs to 17 residues. V gave up 5 bases and J gave up 0 bases, with 17 bases separating them. Germline assignment: CDR1 PRHDT and CDR2 FYEKMQ (reference sequence). CDR3 protein: CASSVSRGTLAKNIQYF. In DNA, the CDR3 is TGTGCCAGCAGCGTATCTCGGGGGACGCTAGCCAAAAACATTCAGTACTTC. The full variable domain, rest sourced from reference TRBV13 and TRBJ2-4, is AAGVIQSPRHLIKEKRETATLKCYPIPRHDTVYWYQQGPGQDPQFLISFYEKMQSDKGSIPDRFSAQQFSDYHSELNMSSLELGDSALYFCASSVSRGTLAKNIQYFGAGTRLSVL.

This sequence joins TRBV27 and TRBJ1-2; D is ambiguous. Germline assignment: CDR1 MNHEY and CDR2 SMNVEV (reference sequence). The CDR3 covers 14 residues. The ends were cut back, 5 bases at V and 8 bases at J, with 18 bases in the middle. CDR3 amino acids: CASSPLGNPGGYTF. The CDR3 DNA reads as TGTGCCAGCAGTCCTCTAGGAAACCCCGGCGGCTACACCTTC.

The rearrangement joins TRBV6-1 to TRBJ2-1; 10 bases line up with TRBD2. Germline CDR1 reads MNHNS; CDR2 reads SASEGT. With 3 bases clipped from V and 10 bases from J, the junction kept 9 bases outside the gene matches. The CDR3 sequence is 15 residues long. In DNA, the CDR3 is TGTGCCAGCAGTGACAGCGGGGGGGCGGGTGACGAGCAGTTCTTC. Translated, it gives CASSDSGGAGDEQFF.